Included here is one T cell receptor beta chain sequence, with context. Its specificity is unknown. Only in-frame clones appear in the TCRdb table, and some are missing; sequencing was by immunoSEQ multiplex PCR. The sample lists about 150,000 clones, about 93% seen once, with roughly 1.2% in the top ten. The source of the sample is a study of T cell responses to AZD1222 COVID-19 vaccine. Study observations and caveats: The peak T cell response came first, and repertoires were sampled only after it. After two AZD1222 doses, spike-specific TCR breadth and depth rose versus day 0. White British donors predominated, females outnumbered males, and clonal diversity was possibly underestimated. Among spike-specific TCRs, nearly half reportedly target unmutated variant regions.

CDR3 size: 13 residues. Germline-derived CDR1 and CDR2 are MGHRA and YSYEKL. The V and J ends lost 4 bases and 1 base respectively, with 7 bases between them. This TCR was sampled from an adult in good health. This specimen consisted of peripheral blood, obtained on day 0 of AZD1222 vaccination. The rearrangement uses TRBV4-1 and TRBJ1-1, with no clear D. CDR3 bases: TGCGCCAGCAGCCTAGGTTGGAACACTGAAGCTTTCTTT. This encodes CASSLGWNTEAFF.